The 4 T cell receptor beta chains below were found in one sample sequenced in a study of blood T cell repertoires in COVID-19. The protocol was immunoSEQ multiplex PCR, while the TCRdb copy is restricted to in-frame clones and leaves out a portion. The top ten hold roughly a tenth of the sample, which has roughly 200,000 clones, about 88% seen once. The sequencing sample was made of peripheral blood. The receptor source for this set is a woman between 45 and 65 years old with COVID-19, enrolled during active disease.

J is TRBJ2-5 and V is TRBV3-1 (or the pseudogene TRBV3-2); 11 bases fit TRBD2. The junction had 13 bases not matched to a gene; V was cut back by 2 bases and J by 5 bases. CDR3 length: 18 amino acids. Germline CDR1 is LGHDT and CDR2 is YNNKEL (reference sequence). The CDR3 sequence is CASSQSTLAGGPSETQYF. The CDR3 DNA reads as TGTGCCAGCAGCCAATCGACCTTAGCGGGGGGGCCGTCCGAGACCCAGTACTTC.

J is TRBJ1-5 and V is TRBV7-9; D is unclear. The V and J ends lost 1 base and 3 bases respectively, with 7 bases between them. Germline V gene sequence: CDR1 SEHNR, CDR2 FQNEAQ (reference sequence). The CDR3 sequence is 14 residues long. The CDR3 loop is CASSLEQNNQPQHF. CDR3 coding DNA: TGTGCCAGCAGCTTAGAACAGAACAATCAGCCCCAGCATTTT. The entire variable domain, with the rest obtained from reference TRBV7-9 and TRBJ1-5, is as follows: DTGVSQNPRHKITKRGQNVTFRCDPISEHNRLYWYRQTLGQGPEFLTYFQNEAQLEKSRLLSDRFSAERPKGSFSTLEIQRTEQGDSAMYLCASSLEQNNQPQHFGDGTRLSIL.

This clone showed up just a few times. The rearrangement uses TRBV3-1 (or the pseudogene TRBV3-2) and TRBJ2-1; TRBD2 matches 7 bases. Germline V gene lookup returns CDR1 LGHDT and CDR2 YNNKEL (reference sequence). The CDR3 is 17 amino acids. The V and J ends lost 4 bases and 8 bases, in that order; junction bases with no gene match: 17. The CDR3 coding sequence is TGTGCCAGCAGCCTCAATAACCCGGGAACTAGCGTCGATGAGCAGTTCTTC. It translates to CASSLNNPGTSVDEQFF.

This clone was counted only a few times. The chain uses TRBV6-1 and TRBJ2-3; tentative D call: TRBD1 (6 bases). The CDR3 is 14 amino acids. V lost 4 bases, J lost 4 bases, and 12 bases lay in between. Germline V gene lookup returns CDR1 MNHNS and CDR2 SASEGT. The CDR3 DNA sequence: TGTGCCAGCAGTGTAGCACAGGGCGCAGATACGCAGTATTTT. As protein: CASSVAQGADTQYF.